This is a list of T cell receptor beta chains from one sample in a study of blood T cell repertoires in COVID-19. The method was immunoSEQ multiplex PCR; TCRdb's version includes in-frame clones alone and lacks a portion of them. Among roughly 250,000 clones listed, roughly four fifths were seen once. Sequencing used peripheral blood. These receptors were obtained from a man aged 50 to 59 with acute or convalescent COVID-19. Both conserved end residues are part of each CDR3. D genes are given only for firm matches. Size is omitted from some rows. Given values are once, few, many or a class for expanded clones.

d_gene	abundance	v_gene	len	j_gene	CDR3nt	CDR3aa
NA	NA	TRBV27	13	TRBJ1-2	TGTGCCAGCAGCAAGCGGGAGAACTATGGCTACACCTTC	CASSKRENYGYTF
TRBD1	NA	TRBV27	15	TRBJ2-7	TGTGCCAGCAGTTCCAGCAAGACAGGGCTCTACGAGCAGTACTTC	CASSSSKTGLYEQYF
NA	NA	TRBV29-1	13	TRBJ1-2	TGCAGCGTTCCTAGGTCGCATAGCTATGGCTACACCTTC	CSVPRSHSYGYTF
TRBD1	NA	TRBV3-1/TRBV3-2	14	TRBJ2-1	TGTGCCAGCAGCCATGGACAGGGGGCTAATGAGCAGTTCTTC	CASSHGQGANEQFF
TRBD1	NA	TRBV5-6	15	TRBJ1-4	TGTGCCAGCAGCTGGGGGACAGGGACTAATGAAAAACTGTTTTTT	CASSWGTGTNEKLFF
NA	NA	TRBV12-3/TRBV12-4	13	TRBJ1-1	TGTGCCAGCAGTTACGGGAGAGGCGCTGAAGCTTTCTTT	CASSYGRGAEAFF
NA	once	TRBV2	14	TRBJ2-4	TGTGCCAGCAGAGACCCAGGGCGTAAAAACATTCAGTACTTC	CASRDPGRKNIQYF
NA	NA	TRBV28	13	TRBJ1-1	TGTGCCAGCAGTTTCGCAGGGTATGATGAAGCTTTCTTT	CASSFAGYDEAFF
TRBD2	NA	TRBV3-1/TRBV3-2	14	TRBJ2-7	TGTGCCAGCAGCCAGGGCGGGAGAAATGGCGAGCAGTACTTC	CASSQGGRNGEQYF
TRBD1	NA	TRBV9	15	TRBJ1-6	TGTGCCAGCAGCTTAACGGGACAGGCGAATTCACCCCTCCACTTT	CASSLTGQANSPLHF